This TCR beta chain was retrieved from a study of vaccination and CD4 T cells after COVID-19. Study at large: Post-COVID draws followed diagnosis by a median approximately 100 days (range 35 to 161). Control cultures, each given a CEFX pool, an HIV-1 Nef pool, or no peptide, were included.

Between the trimmed V and J ends, which lost 4 bases and 2 bases, there was a span of 15 bases. The CDR3 spans 15 residues. Looked up from germline, CDR1 is SGHTA and CDR2 is FQGNSA. Cultured CD4+ T cell DNA was sequenced using the Oncomine TCR Beta short-read assay. Using its own MiXCR run on the PCR reads, TCRdb lists one record per CDR3 protein. The sample comprises over 8,000 distinct CDR3 sequences, approximately 59% of which are singletons, and around 16% rests with the top ten. This clonotype was observed a single time. The antigen is undetermined. Stated treatment: roughly ten-day PBMC culture with coronavirus spike peptide pools or control peptides (ViraFEST assay). The authors swapped half the medium for fresh IL-2 medium on days 3 and 7.

The V and J genes are TRBV7-2 and TRBJ2-7; maybe TRBD2 (6 bases). Sequencing used CD4+ T cells from blood, cultured in vitro. This receptor was obtained from a human donor who had recovered from COVID-19. CDR3 coding DNA: TGTGCCAGCAGCTGGATTGGCGGGACCACCTACGAGCAGTACTTC. Amino acid sequence: CASSWIGGTTYEQYF.